This T cell receptor beta chain came from a study of T-cell reconstitution after alpha-beta-depleted transplantation in children. This clonotype showed up many times. Preparation of the TCRbeta library used unique molecular identifiers. TCRdb reprocessed the PCR reads via MiXCR and lists one record per CDR3 protein. Of around 600,000 distinct CDR3 sequences listed, approximately 15% are singletons. Material: PBMCs from the stem cell graft donor, obtained from the stem cell graft. The source of this sequence is a human donor who donated a stem cell graft to a child with acute myeloid leukemia.

The CDR3 DNA is TGTGCCAGCAGTCCGATAGGGGACTCCCTCCACTTT. This translates into CASSPIGDSLHF. The V gene is TRBV6-2 or TRBV6-3, the J gene TRBJ1-6, with D perhaps TRBD1 (5 bases). The CDR3 has 12 residues. The V end was cut by 5 bases, the J end by 14 bases, with 13 bases between. The germline CDR1 and CDR2 sequences are MNHEY and SVGEGT.